The text below deals with one T cell receptor (beta chain). The sample belongs to a study of control samples from healthy donors and cancer patients. Produced via immunoSEQ multiplex PCR; TCRdb's table is partial and in-frame only. Of about 160,000 clones in the sample, 95% to 96% are singletons; the top ten hold approximately 1%. V lost 1 base and J 5 bases, leaving 9 bases between the germline ends. Germline CDR1 is SGHTA and CDR2 is FQGNSA. The CDR3 spans 14 residues. The receptor was derived from a woman aged 25 to 39 in good health. The V gene is TRBV7-2, the J gene TRBJ1-5, with a possible D match to TRBD1 (5 bases). Sequencing was carried out using blood. CDR3 sequence: CASSLEGFHQPQHF. The CDR3 coding sequence is TGTGCCAGCAGCTTAGAGGGGTTTCATCAGCCCCAGCATTTT.